This T cell receptor (beta chain) was recovered during a study of blood T cell repertoires in COVID-19 (dated by TCRdb to about 2020). Regarding the study in general: Samples from collaborators originated in the United States, Italy and Spain and spanned both the acute and convalescent phases of COVID-19. The repertoires were released in a freely available public database meant as a resource for research on the immune response to SARS-CoV-2. The dataset comprised deeply sampled blood TCRbeta repertoires from subjects exposed to, actively infected with, or recovered from COVID-19. Where available, HLA class I and class II types were obtained from metadata supplied by the sample provider rather than from assay-based typing. A de-identified subject ID, COVID-19 status, age in years and sex were almost always included in the sample metadata. The material from the prospective study consisted of cDNA or gDNA derived from T cells, B-cell-depleted T cells, or PBMCs. The samples were drawn from the first 160 participants of the ongoing ImmuneRACE study and from some 1,300 subjects provided by 6 global collaborators.

At one collaborating source in Seattle, patients were enrolled during active infection and were followed longitudinally through the course of disease. Whole blood was collected in K2EDTA tubes by collaborating institutions according to the institutions' own protocols. For TCRbeta analysis, collaborators shipped samples in one of three forms: frozen whole blood, isolated PBMCs, or DNA extracted from either of those sample types. What the study reported, not specific to this receptor: How much clinical and demographic metadata was included differed by source and by participant, and the metadata was provided uncurated.

TCRbeta CDR3 regions were amplified from genomic DNA using the immunoSEQ Assay, a bias-controlled multiplex PCR. The paper's processing steps were these. The number of nucleated cells in each sample was estimated from the amplification of reference gene primers within the assay. To quantify the absolute abundance of each unique TCRbeta CDR3 rearrangement, sequence reads were collapsed and filtered. For each sample, productive Simpson clonality was calculated as the square root of Simpson's diversity index across productive rearrangements. The source is immuneACCESS, and TCRdb retained only in-frame sequences with V and J called. Part of the clones is not carried over; for the studies checked, unresolved V genes explain less than half of this, and the remainder is unexplained. That table supplies the V and J calls and clone size; D and trimming were determined from the DNA. This sample holds 130,000 or so clones; 85% to 90% were observed only once. The ten largest clones take up about 4.4% of the sample.

Turning to this clone: The target of this receptor is not known. Base quality data are lacking; no much larger clone is found one base away.

The junction shows trimming of 3 bases on V and 8 bases on J, plus 14 bases between the germline ends. CDR1 and CDR2 are drawn from the germline V gene: LGHNA, YNFKEQ. From the cysteine through the phenylalanine, the CDR3 covers 14 amino acids. Only the CDR3 part of the read is kept: 42 bases, read in frame from the first base. Sequenced: peripheral blood. This chain is built from TRBV4-2 and TRBJ1-3, and TRBD1 may be the D gene, going by 5 matching bases. This clonotype was sampled from a man aged 55 to 69 with COVID-19, enrolled during active disease. Here the CDR3 is given as CASSQDPGLDTIYF. The sequenced DNA is TGTGCCAGCAGCCAGGATCCAGGGTTGGACACCATATATTTT.